This T cell receptor (beta chain) was recorded in a study of OX40 agonist ivuxolimab in advanced cancers. Study-level background: The mean age was roughly 60 years, ranging from 23 to 79, with around four fifths of participants male. Study-level findings and limits: Compared with CD4+, CD8+ T cells on average had more expanded clones.

As regards this clone: Antigen specificity is unknown.

This table comes from immunoSEQ multiplex PCR, and its TCRdb copy is limited to in-frame clones, with some not included. This table has 95,000 to 100,000 clones, roughly four fifths appearing once. The junction had 5 bases not matched to a gene; V was cut back by 0 bases and J by 7 bases. CDR1 and CDR2 from the germline V gene are SGHTA and FQGTGA. The CDR3 has 16 residues. The sequence was collected from an adult with an advanced solid tumor such as melanoma, head and neck, liver or kidney cancer. The material sequenced was CD4+ or CD8+ T cells sorted from blood, taken in a trial of the OX40 agonist ivuxolimab. The chain employs TRBV7-3 and TRBJ2-1, with 11 bases that match TRBD2. The CDR3 reads CASSLTGGLAANEQFF. The CDR3 bases are TGTGCCAGCAGCTTAACAGGGGGACTAGCGGCTAATGAGCAGTTCTTC. Full variable domain (rest looked up from reference TRBV7-3 and TRBJ2-1): GAGVSQTPSNKVTEKGKYVELRCDPISGHTALYWYRQSLGQGPEFLIYFQGTGAADDSGLPNDRFFAVRPEGSVSTLKIQRTERGDSAVYLCASSLTGGLAANEQFFGPGTRLTVL.